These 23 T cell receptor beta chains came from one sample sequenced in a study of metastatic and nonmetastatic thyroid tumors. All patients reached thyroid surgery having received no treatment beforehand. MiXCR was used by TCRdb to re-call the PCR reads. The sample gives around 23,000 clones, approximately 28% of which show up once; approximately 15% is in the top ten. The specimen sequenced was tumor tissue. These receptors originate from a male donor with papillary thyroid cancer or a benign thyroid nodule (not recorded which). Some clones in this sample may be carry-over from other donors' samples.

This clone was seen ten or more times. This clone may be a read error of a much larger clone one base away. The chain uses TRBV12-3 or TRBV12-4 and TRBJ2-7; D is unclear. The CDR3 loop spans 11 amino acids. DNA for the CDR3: TGTGCCGGCAGTTTAAGCCACGAGCAGTACTTC. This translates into CAGSLSHEQYF.

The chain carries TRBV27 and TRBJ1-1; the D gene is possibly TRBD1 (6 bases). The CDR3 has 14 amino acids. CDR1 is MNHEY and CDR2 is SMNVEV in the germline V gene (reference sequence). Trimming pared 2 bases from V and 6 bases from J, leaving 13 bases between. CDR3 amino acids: CASSLHWGAAEAFF. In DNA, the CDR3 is TGTGCCAGCAGTTTACACTGGGGGGCGGCTGAAGCTTTCTTT.

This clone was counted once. The CDR3 DNA reads as TGTGCCAGCAGCCCGACAGTAACGCTTATTAACGAGCAGTACTTC. Its protein product is CASSPTVTLINEQYF. The rearrangement uses TRBV7-9 and TRBJ2-7; D may be TRBD1 (5 bases). This CDR3 spans 15 amino acids. V was cut by 5 bases and J by 5 bases, with 19 bases left in between. Germline CDR1 SEHNR, CDR2 FQNEAQ (reference sequence).

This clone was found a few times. The CDR3 region has the DNA TGTGCCAGCAGTCCCTCCGGGACTACAGGAAACACCATATATTTT. Its translation is CASSPSGTTGNTIYF. V is TRBV6-2 or TRBV6-3 and J is TRBJ1-3; D is perhaps TRBD1 (5 bases). The CDR3 has 15 residues. Germline CDR1 MNHEY, CDR2 SVGEGT. The V gene lost 5 bases and the J gene lost 4 bases, with 15 bases spanning the gap.

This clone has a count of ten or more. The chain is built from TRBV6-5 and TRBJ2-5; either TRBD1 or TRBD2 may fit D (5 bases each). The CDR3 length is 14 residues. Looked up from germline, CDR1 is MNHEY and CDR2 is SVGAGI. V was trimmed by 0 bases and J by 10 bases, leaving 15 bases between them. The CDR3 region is CASSYSRGVRVQYF. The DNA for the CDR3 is TGTGCCAGCAGTTACTCGAGAGGGGTTAGAGTCCAGTACTTC.

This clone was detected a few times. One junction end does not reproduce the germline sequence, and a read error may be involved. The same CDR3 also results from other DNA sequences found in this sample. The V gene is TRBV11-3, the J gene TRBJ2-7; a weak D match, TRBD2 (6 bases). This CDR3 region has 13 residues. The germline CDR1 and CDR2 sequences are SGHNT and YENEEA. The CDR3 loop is CASSRGRGNEQYF. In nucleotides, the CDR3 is TGCGCCAGTAGCCGGGGTCGGGGGAACGAGCAGTACTTC.

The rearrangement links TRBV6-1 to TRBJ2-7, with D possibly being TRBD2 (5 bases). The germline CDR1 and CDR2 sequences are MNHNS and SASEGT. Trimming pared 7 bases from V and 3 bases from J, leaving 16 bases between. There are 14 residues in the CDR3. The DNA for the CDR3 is TGTGCCAGCATCGGAGGCCCACCCGTCTACGAGCAGTACTTC. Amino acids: CASIGGPPVYEQYF.

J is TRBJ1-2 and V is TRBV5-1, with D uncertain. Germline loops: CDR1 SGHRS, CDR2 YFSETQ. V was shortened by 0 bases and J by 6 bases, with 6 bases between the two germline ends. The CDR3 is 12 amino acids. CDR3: CASSLGRHGYTF. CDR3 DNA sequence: TGCGCCAGCAGCTTGGGACGGCATGGCTACACCTTC. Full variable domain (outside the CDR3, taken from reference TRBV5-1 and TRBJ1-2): KAGVTQTPRYLIKTRGQQVTLSCSPISGHRSVSWYQQTPGQGLQFLFEYFSETQRNKGNFPGRFSGRQFSNSRSEMNVSTLELGDSALYLCASSLGRHGYTFGSGTRLTVV.

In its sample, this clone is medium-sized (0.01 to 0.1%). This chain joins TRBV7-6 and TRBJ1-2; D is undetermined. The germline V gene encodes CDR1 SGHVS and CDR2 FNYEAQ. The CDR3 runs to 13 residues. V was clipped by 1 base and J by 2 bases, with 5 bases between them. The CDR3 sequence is CASSLEQNYGYTF. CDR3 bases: TGTGCCAGCAGCTTAGAACAGAACTATGGCTACACCTTC.

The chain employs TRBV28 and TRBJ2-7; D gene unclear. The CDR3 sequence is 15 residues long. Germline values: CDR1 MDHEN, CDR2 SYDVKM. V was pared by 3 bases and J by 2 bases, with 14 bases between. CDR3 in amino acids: CASSFSSAGAYEQYF. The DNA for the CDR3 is TGTGCCAGCAGTTTCAGTTCGGCAGGAGCCTACGAGCAGTACTTC. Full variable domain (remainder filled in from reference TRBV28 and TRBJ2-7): DVKVTQSSRYLVKRTGEKVFLECVQDMDHENMFWYRQDPGLGLRLIYFSYDVKMKEKGDIPEGYSVSREKKERFSLILESASTNQTSMYLCASSFSSAGAYEQYFGPGTRLTVT.

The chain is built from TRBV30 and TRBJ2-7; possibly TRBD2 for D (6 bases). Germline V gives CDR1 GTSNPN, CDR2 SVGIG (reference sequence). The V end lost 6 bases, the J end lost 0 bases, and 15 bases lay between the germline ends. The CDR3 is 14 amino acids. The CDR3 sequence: CACSPSATSYEQYF. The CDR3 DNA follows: TGTGCCTGTTCCCCTAGCGCTACCTCCTACGAGCAGTACTTC.

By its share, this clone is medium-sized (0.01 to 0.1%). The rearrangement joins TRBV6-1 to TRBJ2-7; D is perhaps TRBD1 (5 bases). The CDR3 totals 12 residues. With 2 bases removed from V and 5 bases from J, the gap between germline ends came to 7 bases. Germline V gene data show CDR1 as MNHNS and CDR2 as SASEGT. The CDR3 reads CASSESGNEQYF. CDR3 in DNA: TGTGCCAGCAGTGAATCAGGGAACGAGCAGTACTTC.

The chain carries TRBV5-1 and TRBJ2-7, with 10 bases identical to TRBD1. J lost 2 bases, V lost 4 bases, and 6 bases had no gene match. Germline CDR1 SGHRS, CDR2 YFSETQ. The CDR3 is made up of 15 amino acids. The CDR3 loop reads CASSIGQGVAYEQYF. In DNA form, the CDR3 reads TGCGCCAGCAGCATCGGACAGGGGGTAGCCTACGAGCAGTACTTC.

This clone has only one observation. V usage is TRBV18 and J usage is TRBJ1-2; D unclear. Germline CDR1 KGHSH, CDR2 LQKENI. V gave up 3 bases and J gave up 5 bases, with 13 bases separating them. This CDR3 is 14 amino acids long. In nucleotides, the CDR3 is TGTGCCAGCTCACCGCCGGGATTGGCTTATGGCTACACCTTC. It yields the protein CASSPPGLAYGYTF.

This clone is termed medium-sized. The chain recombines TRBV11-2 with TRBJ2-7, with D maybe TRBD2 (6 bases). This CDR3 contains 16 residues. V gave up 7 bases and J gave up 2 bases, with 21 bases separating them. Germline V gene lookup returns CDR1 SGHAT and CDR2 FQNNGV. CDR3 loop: CASTLENYGGTYEQYF. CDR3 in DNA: TGTGCCAGCACCCTAGAAAATTACGGGGGTACCTACGAGCAGTACTTC.

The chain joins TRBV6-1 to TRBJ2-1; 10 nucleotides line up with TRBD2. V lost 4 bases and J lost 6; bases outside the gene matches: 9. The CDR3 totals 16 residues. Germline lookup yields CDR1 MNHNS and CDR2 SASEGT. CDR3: CASSVEGAGGPNEQFF. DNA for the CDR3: TGTGCCAGCAGTGTGGAAGGAGCGGGAGGGCCCAATGAGCAGTTCTTC.

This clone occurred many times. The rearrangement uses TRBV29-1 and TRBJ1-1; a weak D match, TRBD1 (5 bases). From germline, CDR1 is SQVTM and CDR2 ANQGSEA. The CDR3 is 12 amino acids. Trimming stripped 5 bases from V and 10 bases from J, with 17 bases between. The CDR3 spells CSVRAGQSVAFF. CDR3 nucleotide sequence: TGCAGCGTTCGGGCAGGGCAATCCGTAGCTTTCTTT. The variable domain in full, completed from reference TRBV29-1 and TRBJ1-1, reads SAVISQKPSRDICQRGTSLTIQCQVDSQVTMMFWYRQQPGQSLTLIATANQGSEATYESGFVIDKFPISRPNLTFSTLTVSNMSPEDSSIYLCSVRAGQSVAFFGQGTRLTVV.

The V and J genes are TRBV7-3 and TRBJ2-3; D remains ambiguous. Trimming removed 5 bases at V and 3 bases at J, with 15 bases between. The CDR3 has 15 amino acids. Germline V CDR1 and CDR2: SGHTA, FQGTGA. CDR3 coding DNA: TGTGCCAGCAGCCTCACTATCGAGAGTACAGATACGCAGTATTTT. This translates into CASSLTIESTDTQYF.

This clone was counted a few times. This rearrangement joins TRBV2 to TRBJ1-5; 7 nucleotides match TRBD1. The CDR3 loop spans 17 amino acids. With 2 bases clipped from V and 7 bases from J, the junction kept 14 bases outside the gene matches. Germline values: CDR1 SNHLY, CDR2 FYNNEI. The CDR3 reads CASSEQLTGDLGQPQHF. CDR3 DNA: TGTGCCAGCAGTGAACAACTCACAGGGGATCTCGGGCAGCCCCAGCATTTT.

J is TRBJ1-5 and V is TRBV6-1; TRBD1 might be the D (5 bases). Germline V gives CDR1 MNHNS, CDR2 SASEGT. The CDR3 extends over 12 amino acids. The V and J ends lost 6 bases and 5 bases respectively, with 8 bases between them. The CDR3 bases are TGTGCCAGCAGGGGGGTCCATCAGCCCCAGCATTTT. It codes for CASRGVHQPQHF.

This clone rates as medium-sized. The DNA for the CDR3 is TGTGCCAGCAGCAGGGACAGGGAAGGCTACACCTTC. Its protein product is CASSRDREGYTF. The V gene is TRBV7-9, the J gene TRBJ1-2; 9 bases are a match to TRBD1. Germline assignment: CDR1 SEHNR and CDR2 FQNEAQ (reference sequence). This CDR3 comprises 12 residues. J was trimmed by 8 bases and V by 5 bases; bases with no gene match: 3.

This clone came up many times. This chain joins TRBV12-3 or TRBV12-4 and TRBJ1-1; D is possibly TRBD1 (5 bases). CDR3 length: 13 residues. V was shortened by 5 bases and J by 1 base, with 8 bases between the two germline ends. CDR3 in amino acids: CASSRQGNTEAFF. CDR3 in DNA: TGTGCCAGCAGTAGGCAGGGGAACACTGAAGCTTTCTTT.

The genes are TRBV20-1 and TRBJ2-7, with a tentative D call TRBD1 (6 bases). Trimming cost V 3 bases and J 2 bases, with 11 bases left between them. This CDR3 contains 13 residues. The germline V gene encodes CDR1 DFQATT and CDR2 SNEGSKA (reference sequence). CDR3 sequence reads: CSASQDRTYEQYF. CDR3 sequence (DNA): TGCAGTGCTAGTCAGGACAGAACCTACGAGCAGTACTTC.